The T cell receptor (beta chain) described here comes from a study of blood T cells in healthy people across ages. Study-wide results and limits: The study regarded diversity estimates from one million T cells as underestimates.

With regard to this clonotype: Its antigen is undetermined.

The authors ran a second PCR of about 7 to 11 cycles using a sample-barcoded 5' primer and a J-beta primer mix. Each cDNA was tagged by a template-switch adaptor containing 12 random nucleotides. A single record per CDR3 protein comes from TCRdb applying MiXCR to the 5' RACE reads. The sample lists about 760,000 distinct CDR3 sequences; 20% to 30% were seen once. V lost 2 bases, J lost 5 bases, and 14 bases lay in between. From germline, CDR1 is SGHRS and CDR2 YFSETQ. CDR3 length: 14 amino acids. These same data were also listed under a study on T cells of mothers and their children. That paper notes: Per 15 ul, 1.5 ug of RNA was used, with all extracted RNA going into cDNA synthesis.

V gene TRBV5-1 combines with J gene TRBJ2-7, with D possibly being TRBD1 or TRBD2 (5 bases each). The specimen sequenced was blood. This clonotype was obtained from a boy younger than 18 in good health. DNA for the CDR3: TGCGCCAGCAGCTTTTTGGGGGATTTAGACGAGCAGTACTTC. It specifies CASSFLGDLDEQYF.